Below, one T cell receptor beta chain is given with its context. The CDR3 totals 16 residues. Germline V gene sequence: CDR1 SGHDT, CDR2 YYEEEE. V was clipped by 5 bases and J by 4 bases, with 20 bases between them. Measured with immunoSEQ multiplex PCR; TCRdb has only the in-frame clones, and not every one. This table holds about 120,000 clones, 92% found once. The data were taken from a study of T cell changes during pregnancy in multiple sclerosis. This sample comprised peripheral blood, obtained in the third trimester of pregnancy. This receptor was identified in a female donor with multiple sclerosis, enrolled in a pregnancy study. The gene calls are TRBV5-6 and TRBJ2-3, with D tentatively TRBD1 (5 bases). The CDR3 region has the DNA TGTGCCAGCAGAACCACAGGTGCACGGTCCGCAGATACGCAGTATTTT. Protein sequence: CASRTTGARSADTQYF.